The 20 T cell receptor beta chains reported below all come from one sample, sequenced in a study of response to subunit inactivated influenza vaccine. TCRdb used MiXCR to reprocess the RT-PCR reads, holding one entry per CDR3 protein. Here the sample spans hundreds of thousands of distinct CDR3 sequences, about 15% being singletons. The sequences come from CD4+ T cells sorted from PBMCs, collected less than 30 months after vaccination. The receptors come from a man aged 45-69 years who received an inactivated influenza vaccine.

This clonotype was observed at least ten times. V is TRBV29-1 and J is TRBJ2-2; D gene ambiguous. Trimming cost V 6 bases and J 7 bases, with 9 bases left between them. Germline assignment: CDR1 SQVTM and CDR2 ANQGSEA. The CDR3 is 11 amino acids. CDR3 protein: CSVRPGGELFF. CDR3 bases: TGCAGCGTCCGACCCGGCGGGGAGCTGTTTTTT.

As for this clonotype: This may be a read error, as it is one base from a much larger clone. The genes are TRBV20-1 and TRBJ2-1; 9 bases map to TRBD2. V lost 4 bases, J lost 9 bases, and 7 bases stayed unmatched. The CDR3 runs to 13 residues. The germline CDR1 and CDR2 sequences are DFQATT and SNEGSKA (reference sequence). As DNA, the CDR3 is TGCAGTGCTACTCCGGGACTAGCAACTGAGCAGTTCTTC. Its protein is CSATPGLATEQFF.

V gene TRBV5-1 combines with J gene TRBJ1-1, with D maybe TRBD1 (6 bases). The CDR3 is made up of 13 amino acids. V gave up 4 bases and J gave up 6 bases, with 13 bases separating them. Germline lookup yields CDR1 SGHRS and CDR2 YFSETQ. The CDR3 coding sequence is TGCGCCAGCAGCCCATTACAGGGCCCTGAAGCTTTCTTT. Residues: CASSPLQGPEAFF.

This clonotype was seen only a few times. The chain uses TRBV5-1 and TRBJ1-1; 7 nucleotides match TRBD1. V lost 7 bases and J lost 3; bases outside the gene matches: 12. The germline CDR1 and CDR2 sequences are SGHRS and YFSETQ. The CDR3 has 15 amino acids. The CDR3 DNA is TGCGCCAGCCCCCCCGGCGAGGGGGCAGACACTGAAGCTTTCTTT. This sequence encodes CASPPGEGADTEAFF.

V usage is TRBV20-1 and J usage is TRBJ1-1; tentative D call: TRBD1 (6 bases). Per the germline V gene, CDR1 is DFQATT and CDR2 is SNEGSKA (reference sequence). The ends were cut back, 0 bases at V and 4 bases at J, with 15 bases in the middle. This CDR3 has 15 amino acids. The CDR3 sequence is CSARERGAPTTEAFF. The DNA for the CDR3 is TGCAGTGCTAGAGAAAGGGGGGCCCCTACCACTGAAGCTTTCTTT.

The rearrangement uses TRBV28 and TRBJ2-3; D gene uncertain. CDR1 is MDHEN, CDR2 SYDVKM, per germline. V shed 2 bases and J shed 7 bases, with 10 bases lying between them. The CDR3 is made up of 13 amino acids. The CDR3: CASSLNSQYTQYF. DNA for the CDR3: TGTGCCAGCAGTTTAAACTCTCAATATACGCAGTATTTT.

This clonotype was seen only a few times. The rearrangement uses TRBV10-3 and TRBJ2-3; 8 nucleotides align to TRBD1. In germline, CDR1 is ENHRY, CDR2 SYGVKD. V was clipped by 6 bases and J by 5 bases; unmatched bases: 7. This CDR3 contains 14 residues. CDR3 amino acids: CAIRLDRAKDTQYF. CDR3 coding DNA: TGTGCCATCAGGTTGGACAGGGCTAAAGATACGCAGTATTTT.

This chain joins TRBV7-9 and TRBJ2-7, with TRBD1 matching 8 bases. V shed 5 bases, J shed 7 bases, and the junction held 13 bases outside the gene matches. The CDR3 length is 15 residues. The germline gives CDR1 SEHNR, CDR2 FQNEAQ (reference sequence). The CDR3 loop is CASSRPGGRGREQYF. CDR3 in DNA: TGTGCCAGCAGCCGCCCTGGGGGCAGGGGGCGAGAGCAGTACTTC.

This clonotype was counted only a few times. V and J are TRBV12-3 or TRBV12-4 and TRBJ2-5; 8 bases fit TRBD2. V lost 1 base to trimming and J lost 1 base; unmatched junction nucleotides: 5. The CDR3 loop spans 16 amino acids. The CDR3 DNA is TGTGCCAGCAGTTTAGGGACTAGCAGGGGCCAAGAGACCCAGTACTTC. Its translation is CASSLGTSRGQETQYF.

The chain is built from TRBV20-1 and TRBJ2-2; 12 nucleotides align to TRBD2. This CDR3 region has 17 residues. Germline V gene sequence: CDR1 DFQATT, CDR2 SNEGSKA (reference sequence). With 5 bases clipped from V and 3 bases from J, the junction kept 10 bases outside the gene matches. CDR3 loop: CSAGGASGRAYTGELFF. In DNA form, the CDR3 reads TGCAGTGCTGGAGGGGCTAGCGGGAGGGCTTACACCGGGGAGCTGTTTTTT.

The chain joins TRBV7-6 to TRBJ1-1, with TRBD1 matching over 7 bases. V gave up 2 bases and J gave up 4 bases; unmatched junction bases: 13. Germline CDR1 is SGHVS and CDR2 is FNYEAQ. This CDR3 is 17 amino acids long. CDR3 residues: CASSLSKSDRDPTEAFF. The CDR3 DNA reads TGTGCCAGCAGCTTATCTAAGAGTGACAGGGATCCCACTGAAGCTTTCTTT.

The genes are TRBV20-1 and TRBJ2-3; 7 bases are shared with TRBD1. Trimming at V came to 7 bases and at J to 0 bases, leaving 7 bases not matched to a gene. The CDR3 covers 14 residues. Germline V lookup: CDR1 DFQATT, CDR2 SNEGSKA (reference sequence). The CDR3 region is CSVYRDSSTDTQYF. The CDR3 DNA follows: TGCAGTGTCTACCGGGACAGTAGCACAGATACGCAGTATTTT.

The V gene is TRBV6-2 or TRBV6-3, the J gene TRBJ2-7, with 9 bases identical to TRBD1. With 5 bases clipped from V and 6 bases from J, the junction kept 11 bases outside the gene matches. The CDR3 has 15 residues. Germline V gene lookup returns CDR1 MNHEY and CDR2 SVGEGT. The CDR3 here is CASSPPGQGPGEQYF. CDR3 DNA sequence: TGTGCCAGCAGTCCCCCGGGACAGGGTCCGGGCGAGCAGTACTTC.

The chain combines TRBV6-1 with TRBJ2-1, with 13 bases that match TRBD2. The CDR3 sequence is 16 residues long. Per the germline V gene, CDR1 is MNHNS and CDR2 is SASEGT. The V gene end was trimmed by 5 bases and the J gene end by 4 bases; junction bases not matched to a gene: 5. The CDR3 spells CASSKTGLAGYNEQFF. CDR3 nucleotides: TGTGCCAGCAGTAAGACGGGACTAGCGGGGTACAATGAGCAGTTCTTC.

The chain uses TRBV4-1 and TRBJ2-7; D ambiguous. V shed 0 bases and J shed 3 bases, with 9 bases lying between them. The CDR3 totals 14 residues. CDR1 MGHRA and CDR2 YSYEKL come from the germline V gene. CDR3 protein: CASSQDRALYEQYF. The CDR3 DNA is TGCGCCAGCAGCCAAGATCGGGCCCTCTACGAGCAGTACTTC.

V gene TRBV7-6 combines with J gene TRBJ2-5; 8 positions agree with TRBD1. V dropped 5 bases and J dropped 5; count of bases not matched to a gene: 13. The CDR3 spans 16 residues. Germline values: CDR1 SGHVS, CDR2 FNYEAQ. The DNA of the CDR3 is TGTGCCAGCAGCCAGGGGGCGCGGGCAGCTGTTGAGACCCAGTACTTC. It is translated as CASSQGARAAVETQYF.

This clonotype came up a few times. The rearrangement uses TRBV19 and TRBJ2-1; D gene ambiguous. V dropped 1 base and J dropped 7 bases, with 2 bases sitting between them. There are 11 residues in the CDR3. From germline, CDR1 is LNHDA and CDR2 SQIVND (reference sequence). In nucleotides, the CDR3 is TGTGCCAGTAGTATAGGTAATGAGCAGTTCTTC. Encoded protein: CASSIGNEQFF.

The genes are TRBV7-2 and TRBJ2-5; 8 bases fit TRBD1. The V segment lost 2 bases and the J segment 5 bases; nucleotides outside the gene matches: 7. The length of the CDR3 is 15 residues. Germline CDR1 reads SGHTA; CDR2 reads FQGNSA. The CDR3 DNA reads as TGTGCCAGCAGCTTAAGGGCCAGGGGGCCGGAGACCCAGTACTTC. Encoded protein: CASSLRARGPETQYF.

This clonotype was counted a few times. The rearrangement uses TRBV6-1 and TRBJ1-3; 8 positions agree with TRBD1. V lost 4 bases to trimming and J lost 2 bases; unmatched junction nucleotides: 4. CDR3 size: 15 residues. Germline CDR1 reads MNHNS; CDR2 reads SASEGT. CDR3 sequence (DNA): TGTGCCAGCAGTGGGGACAGGTCAGCTGGAAACACCATATATTTT. This codes for CASSGDRSAGNTIYF.

This sequence joins TRBV7-9 and TRBJ1-2; possible D gene TRBD1, 6 bases. The CDR3 is 14 residues long. The germline V gene encodes CDR1 SEHNR and CDR2 FQNEAQ (reference sequence). The ends were cut back, 5 bases at V and 4 bases at J, with 14 bases in the middle. Here the CDR3 DNA reads TGTGCCAGCAGCGCACAGGGCGGAAGCTATGGCTACACCTTC. Its translation is CASSAQGGSYGYTF.